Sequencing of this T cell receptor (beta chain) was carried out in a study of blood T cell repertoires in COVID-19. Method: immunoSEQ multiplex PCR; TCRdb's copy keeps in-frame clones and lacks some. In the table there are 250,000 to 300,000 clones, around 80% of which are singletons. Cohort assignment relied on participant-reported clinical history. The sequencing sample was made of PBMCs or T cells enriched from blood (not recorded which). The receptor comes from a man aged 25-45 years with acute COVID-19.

The DNA for the CDR3 is TGTGCCAGCTCCCGACAAAGCACCGGGGAGCTGTTTTTT. It translates to CASSRQSTGELFF. This chain connects TRBV18 to TRBJ2-2; D remains unclear. V gave up 6 bases and J gave up 4 bases, with 9 bases separating them. This CDR3 is 13 amino acids long. Germline V CDR1 and CDR2: KGHSH, LQKENI.